This T cell receptor (beta chain) was sequenced for a study of T cell responses to AZD1222 COVID-19 vaccine. Clones were sequenced by immunoSEQ multiplex PCR, and TCRdb holds only the in-frame ones, with some missing. Of more than 100,000 clones in the sample, over 80% were seen once. The germline V gene encodes CDR1 SGHNT and CDR2 YYREEE (reference sequence). After removal of 3 bases from V and 0 bases from J, the junction contained 1 base not matched to a gene. This CDR3 comprises 16 residues. The source was peripheral blood, collected 28 days after the second AZD1222 dose. The chain combines TRBV5-4 with TRBJ2-5; 14 bases are a match to TRBD2. This receptor was obtained from an adult who received the AZD1222 COVID-19 vaccine. This CDR3 is CASSWTSGGYQETQYF. In DNA, the CDR3 is TGTGCCAGCAGCTGGACTAGCGGGGGGTACCAAGAGACCCAGTACTTC.